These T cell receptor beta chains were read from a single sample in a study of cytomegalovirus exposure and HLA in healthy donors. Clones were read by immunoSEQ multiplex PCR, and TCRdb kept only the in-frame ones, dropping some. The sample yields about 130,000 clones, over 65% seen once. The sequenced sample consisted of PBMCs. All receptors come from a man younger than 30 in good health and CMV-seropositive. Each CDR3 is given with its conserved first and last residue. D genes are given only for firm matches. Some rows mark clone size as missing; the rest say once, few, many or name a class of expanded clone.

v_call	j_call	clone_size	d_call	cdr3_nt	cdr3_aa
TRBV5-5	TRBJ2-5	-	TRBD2	TGTGCCAGCAGCTCTAGCGGGGGGGCGTTTCAAGAGACCCAGTACTTC	CASSSSGGAFQETQYF
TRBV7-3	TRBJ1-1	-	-	TGTGCCAGCAGCTCAGGGGCCCCGGGGACTGAAGCTTTCTTT	CASSSGAPGTEAFF
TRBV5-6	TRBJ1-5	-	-	TGTGCCAGCACCTACGGCGGGGGCGAGTATCAGCCCCAGCATTTT	CASTYGGGEYQPQHF
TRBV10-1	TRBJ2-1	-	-	TGCGCCAGCAGTGAGTCGGGAGCGCCTTGGGGGGACCTAGGCAATGAGCAGTTCTTC	CASSESGAPWGDLGNEQFF
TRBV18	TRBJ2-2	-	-	TGTGCCAGCTCACCTCGGTCGTCCGGCGGGGAGCTGTTTTTT	CASSPRSSGGELFF
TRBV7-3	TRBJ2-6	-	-	TGTGCCAGCGCCCCGGGGGTATCTGGGGCCAACGTCCTGACTTTC	CASAPGVSGANVLTF
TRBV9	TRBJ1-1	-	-	TGTGCCAGCAGCTCCCGCGGAGAGGGTGGTGAAGCTTTCTTT	CASSSRGEGGEAFF
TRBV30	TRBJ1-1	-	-	TGTGCCTGGAGTGGGGCCGCCAACACTGAAGCTTTCTTT	CAWSGAANTEAFF
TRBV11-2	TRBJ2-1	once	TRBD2	TGTGCCAGCAGACCATCCGCCGGGACTAGCGGGGACAATGAGCAGTTCTTC	CASRPSAGTSGDNEQFF
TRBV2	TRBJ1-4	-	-	TGTGCCAGCAGTGTTCGCGACACCTCTGAAAAACTGTTTTTT	CASSVRDTSEKLFF
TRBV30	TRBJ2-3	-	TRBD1	TGTGCCTGGGAGGGGGGGACAGGGGCCACAGATACGCAGTATTTT	CAWEGGTGATDTQYF
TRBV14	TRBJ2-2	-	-	TGTGCCAGCAGCCATCTACAGGGACCGAACACCGGGGAGCTGTTTTTT	CASSHLQGPNTGELFF
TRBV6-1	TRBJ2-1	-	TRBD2	TGTGCCAGCACGGGGACTAGCGGGGGCAATGAGCAGTTCTTC	CASTGTSGGNEQFF
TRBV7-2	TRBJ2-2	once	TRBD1	TGTGCCAGCAGCTTTAGCGCCGGGACAGCGTCCGCCGGGGAGCTGTTTTTT	CASSFSAGTASAGELFF
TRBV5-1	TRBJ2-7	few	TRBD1	TGCGCCAGCAGCGGGGACAGGGGCGGCTACGAGCAGTACTTC	CASSGDRGGYEQYF
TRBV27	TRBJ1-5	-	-	TGTGCCAGCAGTTTTCGGGGGGCGAGTGGGCAGCCCCAGCATTTT	CASSFRGASGQPQHF
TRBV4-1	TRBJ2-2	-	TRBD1	TGCGCCAGCAGCCCCCCAGACAGGGGCTACGGGGAGCTGTTTTTT	CASSPPDRGYGELFF
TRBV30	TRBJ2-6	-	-	TGTGCCTGGGGACAAGCCCCCGGGGCCAACGTCCTGACTTTC	CAWGQAPGANVLTF
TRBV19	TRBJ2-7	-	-	TGTGCCAGTAGTATAGCCCTGAGATACGAGCAGTACTTC	CASSIALRYEQYF
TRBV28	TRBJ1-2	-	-	TGTGCCAGCAGTTTTGGACAGAACTATGGCTACACCTTC	CASSFGQNYGYTF
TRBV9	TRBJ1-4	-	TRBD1	TGTGCCAGCAGCGGGGGACAGGGGAAAGAAAAACTGTTTTTT	CASSGGQGKEKLFF
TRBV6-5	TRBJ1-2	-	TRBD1	TGTGCCAGCAGCCCGGGACAGGGGTTCGGCTACACCTTC	CASSPGQGFGYTF